This TCR beta chain was profiled in a study of blood T cell repertoires in COVID-19. In the study overall: COVID-19 samples, acute and convalescent, were from the United States, Italy and Spain. Sources were T cells, B-cell-depleted T cells, or PBMCs; the material itself was cDNA or gDNA.

This clone appeared a single time. The authors' processing: Reference gene primer amplification in the assay estimated nucleated cell counts. TCRdb keeps only in-frame clones here, not all; method: immunoSEQ multiplex PCR. That table supplies the V and J calls and clone size; D and trimming were determined from the DNA. The top ten clones hold roughly 2.1% of a sample with some 150,000 clones, around nine tenths of them seen once. Germline assignment: CDR1 MNHEY and CDR2 SMNVEV (reference sequence). The length of the CDR3 is 12 residues. V was clipped by 6 bases and J by 5 bases; unmatched bases: 3. This clonotype originated in a human donor in a cohort sampled during active COVID-19. The specimen was peripheral blood. V usage is TRBV27 and J usage is TRBJ2-5; 7 bases map to TRBD1. The CDR3 DNA reads as TGTGCCAGCAGCTCGACAGGGGAGACCCAGTACTTC. This encodes CASSSTGETQYF.